The sample holds a few counts of the clone carrying this T cell receptor beta chain. Its antigen is not known. Here immunoSEQ multiplex PCR was the method, and the copy in TCRdb shows in-frame clones only, minus some. This table has fewer than 100,000 clones, roughly 90% appearing once. Germline V gene sequence: CDR1 SEHNR, CDR2 FQNEAQ (reference sequence). V dropped 4 bases and J dropped 3 bases, with 7 bases sitting between them. The CDR3 consists of 13 residues. This record comes from a study of T cell responses to AZD1222 COVID-19 vaccine. Notes on the study in general: Regions 160-218 and 743-854 dominated among vaccine-associated CD4 TCRs spanning spike. Mostly white British, mostly female donors; authors suggested clonal diversity may be underestimated. Variant regions that are unmutated are reportedly the target of nearly half of spike-specific TCRs. The number of AZD1222 recipients seropositive at baseline was only five to seven.

Here the sequenced sample was peripheral blood, taken on day 0 of AZD1222 vaccination. The receptor's source is an adult in good health. This chain joins TRBV7-9 and TRBJ2-1; D may be TRBD1 (6 bases). CDR3 loop: CASSSGVYNEQFF. DNA for the CDR3: TGTGCCAGCAGCTCAGGGGTCTACAATGAGCAGTTCTTC.